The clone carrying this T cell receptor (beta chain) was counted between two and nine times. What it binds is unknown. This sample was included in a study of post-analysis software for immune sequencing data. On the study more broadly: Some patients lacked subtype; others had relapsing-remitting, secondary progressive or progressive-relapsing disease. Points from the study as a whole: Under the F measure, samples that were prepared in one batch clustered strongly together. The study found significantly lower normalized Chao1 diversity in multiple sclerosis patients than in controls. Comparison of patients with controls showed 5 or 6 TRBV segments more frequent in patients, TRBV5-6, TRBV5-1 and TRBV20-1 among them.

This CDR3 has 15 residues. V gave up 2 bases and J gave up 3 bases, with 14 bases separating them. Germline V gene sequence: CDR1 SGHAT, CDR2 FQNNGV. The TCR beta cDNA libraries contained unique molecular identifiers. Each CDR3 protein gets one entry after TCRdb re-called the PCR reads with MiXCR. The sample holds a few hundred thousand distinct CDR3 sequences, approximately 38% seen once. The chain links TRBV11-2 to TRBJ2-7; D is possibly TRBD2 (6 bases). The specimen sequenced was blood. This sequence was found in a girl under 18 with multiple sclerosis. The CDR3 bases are TGTGCCAGCAGCTTAAGGACGGGACTTCTCTACGAGCAGTACTTC. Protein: CASSLRTGLLYEQYF.